This TCR beta chain was identified during a study of OX40 agonist ivuxolimab in advanced cancers. About the research overall: A partial response was reached by three patients: one with hepatocellular carcinoma and two with cutaneous melanoma. Study findings and constraints: Which antigen the expanded peripheral T cells recognized is unknown.

Method: immunoSEQ multiplex PCR; TCRdb's copy keeps in-frame clones and lacks some. Of 80,000 to 100,000 clones in the sample, approximately 93% are singletons; the top ten hold 0.25% to 0.3%. This CDR3 spans 13 amino acids. Germline CDR1 and CDR2: SSHAT and FNYEAQ (reference sequence). For this clone: Its antigen is unidentified. A junction end diverges from the germline sequence, so it may reflect a read error.

Material: CD4+ or CD8+ T cells sorted from blood, obtained in a trial of the OX40 agonist ivuxolimab. The rearrangement uses TRBV7-7 and TRBJ1-1; 8 bases line up with TRBD1. The origin of this receptor is an adult with an advanced solid tumor such as melanoma, head and neck, liver or kidney cancer. The CDR3 sequence: CASSLQGGTEAFF. The CDR3 coding sequence is TGTGCTAGCAGCTTACAGGGGGGCACTGAAGCTTTCTTT. The complete variable domain, with remaining parts taken from reference TRBV7-7 and TRBJ1-1, reads GAGVSQSPRYKVTKRGQDVTLRCDPISSHATLYWYQQALGQGPEFLTYFNYEAQPDKSGLPSDRFSAERPEGSISTLTIQRTEQRDSAMYRCASSLQGGTEAFFGQGTRLTVV.